A single sample gave rise to the 17 T cell receptor beta chains below, sequenced in a study of radiotherapy plus CTLA-4 blockade in lung cancer. Repertoires were generated with immunoSEQ multiplex PCR, while TCRdb's copy carries only in-frame clones and drops some. The sample has more than 95,000 clones; about four fifths are singletons. The starting material was peripheral blood, obtained from a patient treated with radiotherapy plus ipilimumab. The receptors were gathered from a human donor with non-small cell lung cancer who had a partial response to radiotherapy plus ipilimumab.

The V gene is TRBV28, the J gene TRBJ2-2; TRBD1 matches 7 bases. Unmatched junction bases numbered 9, after V lost 9 bases and J lost 5 bases. Germline loops: CDR1 MDHEN, CDR2 SYDVKM. The CDR3 is 14 residues long. CDR3 nucleotide sequence: TGTGCCAGTTCCGGAACAGGGGAGACCGGGGAGCTGTTTTTT. It translates to CASSGTGETGELFF.

This rearrangement joins TRBV4-2 to TRBJ2-5, with D possibly TRBD1 on 6 matching bases. CDR3 length equals 16 residues. With 1 base removed from V and 4 bases from J, the gap between germline ends came to 16 bases. Germline assignment: CDR1 LGHNA and CDR2 YNFKEQ. CDR3 coding DNA: TGTGCCAGCAGCCAAGCTGGACAGAGAACCGCAGAGACCCAGTACTTC. Its translation is CASSQAGQRTAETQYF.

The sample holds a few counts of this clone. The gene calls are TRBV7-2 and TRBJ2-7, with 10 bases lining up with TRBD2. The CDR3 contains 15 residues. Germline V lookup: CDR1 SGHTA, CDR2 FQGNSA. The junction had 4 bases not matched to a gene; V was cut back by 3 bases and J by 2 bases. The CDR3 reads CASSLTSGLPYEQYF. CDR3 nucleotide sequence: TGTGCCAGCAGCTTGACTAGCGGGCTCCCCTACGAGCAGTACTTC.

The chain has TRBV25-1 and TRBJ2-5; perhaps TRBD1 as D (6 bases). The CDR3 consists of 13 residues. V was cut by 5 bases and J by 1 base, with 8 bases left in between. In germline, CDR1 is MGHDK, CDR2 SYGVNS. CDR3 amino acids: CASSRGGQETQYF. As DNA, the CDR3 is TGTGCCAGCAGTAGAGGGGGCCAAGAGACCCAGTACTTC.

The chain links TRBV2 to TRBJ2-7; 10 bases are a match to TRBD1. The CDR3 extends over 15 amino acids. The junction had 5 bases not matched to a gene; V was cut back by 6 bases and J by 0 bases. The germline CDR1 and CDR2 sequences are SNHLY and FYNNEI. Written as DNA, the CDR3 is TGTGCCAGCAGCGGCCGACAGGGGGCCTCCTACGAGCAGTACTTC. Amino acid sequence: CASSGRQGASYEQYF.

This clone was counted only a few times. This sequence joins TRBV6-5 and TRBJ2-1; 10 bases fit TRBD2. The junction had 4 bases not matched to a gene; V was cut back by 0 bases and J by 5 bases. CDR3 length: 16 residues. CDR1 and CDR2 from the germline V gene are MNHEY and SVGAGI. The CDR3 DNA follows: TGTGCCAGCAGTTACTCTTGGACTAGCGGCCACAATGAGCAGTTCTTC. Translated, it gives CASSYSWTSGHNEQFF.

CDR3: CASSMRWGDLGANVLTF. CDR3 nucleotide sequence: TGTGCCAGTAGTATGAGATGGGGGGACCTCGGGGCCAACGTCCTGACTTTC. The chain is built from TRBV19 and TRBJ2-6; D might be TRBD2 (6 bases). Trimming took 3 bases from V and 4 from J, leaving 16 bases between them. The CDR3 is made up of 17 amino acids. Germline CDR1 is LNHDA and CDR2 is SQIVND (reference sequence).

This clone was found a few times. The gene calls are TRBV11-2 and TRBJ1-5, with TRBD1 as a possible D gene (6 bases). V lost 5 bases and J 5 bases, leaving 13 bases between the germline ends. The CDR3 runs 14 residues. Germline V gene lookup returns CDR1 SGHAT and CDR2 FQNNGV. CDR3 sequence reads: CASSVGQRHQPQHF. The CDR3, as DNA: TGTGCCAGCAGCGTCGGACAGCGTCATCAGCCCCAGCATTTT.

The CDR3 DNA follows: TGCGCCAGCAGCCAAGCGGCGGGAGGCCCACATGAGCAGTTCTTC. Its protein product is CASSQAAGGPHEQFF. The chain couples TRBV4-3 to TRBJ2-1, with TRBD2 identical over 8 bases. The CDR3 has 15 residues. The germline gives CDR1 LGHNA, CDR2 YSLEER. The V gene end was trimmed by 1 base and the J gene end by 8 bases; junction bases not matched to a gene: 7.

This clone was observed a handful of times. The gene calls are TRBV9 and TRBJ1-5, with D tentatively TRBD1 (5 bases). The ends were cut back, 0 bases at V and 3 bases at J, with 13 bases in the middle. This CDR3 has 16 residues. CDR1 is SGDLS and CDR2 is YYNGEE in the germline V gene. The CDR3 protein is CASSVGGDGHNQPQHF. Here the CDR3 DNA reads TGTGCCAGCAGCGTAGGGGGGGACGGCCACAATCAGCCCCAGCATTTT.

This clone appeared a few times. The J gene is TRBJ1-1, the V gene TRBV5-4; tentatively, D is TRBD1 (5 bases). Per the germline V gene, CDR1 is SGHNT and CDR2 is YYREEE (reference sequence). There are 16 residues in the CDR3. Trimming shortened V by 2 bases and J by 4 bases, and 18 bases separated the two germline ends. The CDR3 bases are TGTGCCAGCAGCTTCCAGGGATACTCGCGGGGCACTGAAGCTTTCTTT. This translates into CASSFQGYSRGTEAFF.

The gene calls are TRBV6-1 and TRBJ1-1; 8 bases line up with TRBD1. CDR1 is MNHNS and CDR2 is SASEGT in the germline V gene. Unmatched junction bases numbered 10, after V lost 8 bases and J lost 5 bases. The CDR3 loop spans 14 amino acids. The CDR3, as DNA: TGTGCCAGCGCGACGCCAGGGGGCCGAACTGAAGCTTTCTTT. It translates to CASATPGGRTEAFF.

The V call is TRBV29-1, the J call TRBJ1-1; 7 nucleotides agree with TRBD1. Germline lookup yields CDR1 SQVTM and CDR2 ANQGSEA. The length of the CDR3 is 13 residues. The junction had 5 bases not matched to a gene; V was cut back by 6 bases and J by 1 base. CDR3 in amino acids: CSVPRTGNTEAFF. The CDR3 DNA reads as TGCAGCGTACCCCGGACAGGGAACACTGAAGCTTTCTTT.

This clone was seen a few times. The V and J genes are TRBV25-1 and TRBJ2-7, with 11 bases matching TRBD2. Germline values: CDR1 MGHDK, CDR2 SYGVNS. This CDR3 region has 17 residues. Trimming cost V 7 bases and J 0 bases; bases outside gene matches: 11. CDR3 coding DNA: TGTGCCAGCACTCCGGGACTAGCGGCCAGCCCCTCCTACGAGCAGTACGTC. Protein sequence: CASTPGLAASPSYEQYV.

This chain connects TRBV29-1 to TRBJ1-5; 7 bases fit TRBD1. The CDR3 loop spans 13 amino acids. The V segment lost 6 bases and the J segment 6 bases; nucleotides outside the gene matches: 8. Germline assignment: CDR1 SQVTM and CDR2 ANQGSEA. DNA for the CDR3: TGCAGCGTCTCTCAGGGGGATCGTCAGCCCCAGCATTTT. It encodes CSVSQGDRQPQHF.

The CDR3 here is CASSRGQSYQPQHF. CDR3 coding DNA: TGTGCCAGCAGTCGGGGACAGTCTTATCAGCCCCAGCATTTT. V usage is TRBV5-6 and J usage is TRBJ1-5; the match to TRBD1 covers 7 bases. The V gene end was trimmed by 5 bases and the J gene end by 5 bases; junction bases not matched to a gene: 7. The CDR3 runs to 14 residues. Germline lookup yields CDR1 SGHDT and CDR2 YYEEEE.

The chain uses TRBV6-5 and TRBJ1-4; TRBD1 matches at 8 bases. This CDR3 comprises 15 residues. Germline CDR1 is MNHEY and CDR2 is SVGAGI. V was clipped by 9 bases and J by 6 bases; unmatched bases: 12. The CDR3 protein is CASKPPGQGDEKLFF. The CDR3 DNA reads as TGTGCCAGTAAGCCCCCCGGACAGGGAGATGAAAAACTGTTTTTT.